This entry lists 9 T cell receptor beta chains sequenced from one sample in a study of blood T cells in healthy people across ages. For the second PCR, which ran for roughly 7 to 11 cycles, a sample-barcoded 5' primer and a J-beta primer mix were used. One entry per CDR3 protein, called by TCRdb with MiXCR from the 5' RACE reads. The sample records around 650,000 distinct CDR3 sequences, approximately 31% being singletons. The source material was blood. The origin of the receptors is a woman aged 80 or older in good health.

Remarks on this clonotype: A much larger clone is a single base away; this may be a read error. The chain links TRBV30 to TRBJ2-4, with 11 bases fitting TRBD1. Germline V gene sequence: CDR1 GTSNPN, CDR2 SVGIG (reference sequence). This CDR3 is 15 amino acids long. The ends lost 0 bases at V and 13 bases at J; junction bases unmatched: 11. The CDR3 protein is CAWSVGQGAYNEQYF. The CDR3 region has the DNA TGTGCCTGGAGTGTAGGACAGGGGGCCTACAATGAGCAGTACTTC.

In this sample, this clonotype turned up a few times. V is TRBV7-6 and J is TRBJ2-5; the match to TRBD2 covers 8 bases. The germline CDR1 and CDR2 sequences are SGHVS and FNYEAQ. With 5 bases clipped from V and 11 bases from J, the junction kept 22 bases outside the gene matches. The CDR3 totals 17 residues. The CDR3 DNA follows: TGTGCCAGCAGCCGCCGAGGGGCTAGCGGGTTTTACAATGAGCAGTACTTC. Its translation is CASSRRGASGFYNEQYF.

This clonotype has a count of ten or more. DNA for the CDR3: TGCAGTGCTAGAGATGGGACAGGCCCGACAGAAAAACTGTTTTTT. Translated, it gives CSARDGTGPTEKLFF. The rearrangement uses TRBV20-1 and TRBJ1-4; 8 bases are shared with TRBD1. This CDR3 contains 15 residues. CDR1 is DFQATT and CDR2 is SNEGSKA in the germline V gene (reference sequence). Trimming took 0 bases from V and 8 from J; bases not matched to a gene: 8.

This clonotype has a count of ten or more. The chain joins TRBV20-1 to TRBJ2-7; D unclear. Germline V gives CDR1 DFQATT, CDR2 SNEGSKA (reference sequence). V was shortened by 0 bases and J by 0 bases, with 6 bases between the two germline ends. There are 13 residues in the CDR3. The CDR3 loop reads CSARDARSYEQYF. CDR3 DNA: TGCAGTGCTAGAGATGCCCGCTCCTACGAGCAGTACTTC.

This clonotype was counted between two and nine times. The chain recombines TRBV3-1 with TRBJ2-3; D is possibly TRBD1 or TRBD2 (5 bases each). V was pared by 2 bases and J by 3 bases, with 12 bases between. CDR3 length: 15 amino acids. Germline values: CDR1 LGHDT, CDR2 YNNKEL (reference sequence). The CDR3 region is CASSQRWDGTDTQYF. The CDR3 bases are TGTGCCAGCAGCCAACGGTGGGACGGGACAGATACGCAGTATTTT.

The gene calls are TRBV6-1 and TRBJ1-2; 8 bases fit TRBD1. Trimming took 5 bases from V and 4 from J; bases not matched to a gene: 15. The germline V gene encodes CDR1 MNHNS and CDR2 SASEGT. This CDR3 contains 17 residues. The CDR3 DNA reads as TGTGCCAGCAGTCCACTACTCGGGGGACAGGAATTCTATGGCTACACCTTC. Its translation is CASSPLLGGQEFYGYTF.

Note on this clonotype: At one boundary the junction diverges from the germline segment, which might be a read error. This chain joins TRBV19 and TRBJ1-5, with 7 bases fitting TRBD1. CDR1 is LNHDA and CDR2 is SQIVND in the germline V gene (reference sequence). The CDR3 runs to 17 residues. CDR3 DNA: TGTGCCAGTAGTCCCACGGACAGGACGTATAGCGATCAGCCCCAGCATTTT. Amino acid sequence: CASSPTDRTYSDQPQHF.

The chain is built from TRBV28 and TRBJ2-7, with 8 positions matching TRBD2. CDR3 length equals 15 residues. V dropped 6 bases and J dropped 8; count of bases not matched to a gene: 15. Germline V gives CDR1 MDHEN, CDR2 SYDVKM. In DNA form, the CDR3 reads TGTGCCAGCAGCTCCGAACGGGAGGGCCACAATCAGCAGTACTTC. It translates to CASSSEREGHNQQYF.

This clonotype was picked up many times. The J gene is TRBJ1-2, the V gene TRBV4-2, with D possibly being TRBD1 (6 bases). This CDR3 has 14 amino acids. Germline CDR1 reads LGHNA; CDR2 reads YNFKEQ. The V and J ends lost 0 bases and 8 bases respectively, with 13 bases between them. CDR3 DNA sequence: TGTGCCAGCAGCCAAGATCGAACAGGGACGGGCTACACCTTC. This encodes CASSQDRTGTGYTF.